This T cell receptor beta chain was documented in a study of T cells expressing NK-cell markers. Study outcomes and limitations: Once again these clonotypes came out on top in the CD3+CD56-NKG2C+ fraction of a few donors.

TCRdb re-called the 5' RACE reads, yielding one record per CDR3 amino acid sequence without DNA. Here the sample table reports about 450,000 distinct CDR3 sequences. As concerns this clonotype: Its antigen is unknown.

The specimen sequenced was blood T cells: a sorted CD56 or NKG2C T cell subset, CD4+ or CD8+ T cells, or bulk PBMC T cells (not recorded which). This TCR derives from a woman aged 18 to 75 in good health.

This CDR3 reads CASSNFGLTKNEQYF. The rearrangement joins TRBV19 to TRBJ2-7; TCRdb calls TRBD2, which cannot be checked without DNA. CDR1 is LNHDA and CDR2 is SQIVND in the germline V gene (reference sequence). This CDR3 spans 15 amino acids.